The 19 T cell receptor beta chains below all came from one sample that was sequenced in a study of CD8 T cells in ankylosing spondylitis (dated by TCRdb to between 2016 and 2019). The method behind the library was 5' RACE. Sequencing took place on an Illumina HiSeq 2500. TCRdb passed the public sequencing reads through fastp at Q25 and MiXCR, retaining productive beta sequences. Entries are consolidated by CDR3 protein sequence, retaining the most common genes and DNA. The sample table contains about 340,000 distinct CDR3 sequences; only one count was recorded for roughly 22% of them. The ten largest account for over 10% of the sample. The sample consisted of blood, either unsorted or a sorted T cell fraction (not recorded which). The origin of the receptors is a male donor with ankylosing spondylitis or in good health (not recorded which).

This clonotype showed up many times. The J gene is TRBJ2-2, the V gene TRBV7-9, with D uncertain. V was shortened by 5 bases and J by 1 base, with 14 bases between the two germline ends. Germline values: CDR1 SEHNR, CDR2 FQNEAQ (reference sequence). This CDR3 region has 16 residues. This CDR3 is CASSRPVLQNTGELFF. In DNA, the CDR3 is TGTGCCAGCAGCCGCCCCGTACTCCAGAACACCGGGGAGCTGTTTTTT.

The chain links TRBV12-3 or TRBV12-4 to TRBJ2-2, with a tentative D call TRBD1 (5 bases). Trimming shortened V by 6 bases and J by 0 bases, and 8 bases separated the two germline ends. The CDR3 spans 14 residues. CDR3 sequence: CASSRASNTGELFF. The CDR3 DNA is TGTGCCAGCAGCAGGGCCTCGAACACCGGGGAGCTGTTTTTT.

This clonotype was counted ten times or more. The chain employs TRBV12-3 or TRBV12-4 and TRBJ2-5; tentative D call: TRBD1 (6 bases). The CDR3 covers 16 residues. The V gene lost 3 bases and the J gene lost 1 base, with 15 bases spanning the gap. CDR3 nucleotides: TGTGCCAGCAGTTTGGGGGCAGGGCGAGCCCAAGAGACCCAGTACTTC. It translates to CASSLGAGRAQETQYF.

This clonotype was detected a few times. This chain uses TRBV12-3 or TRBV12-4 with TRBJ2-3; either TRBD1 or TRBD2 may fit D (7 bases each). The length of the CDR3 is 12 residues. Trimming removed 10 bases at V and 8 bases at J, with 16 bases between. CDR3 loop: CATGGGRATQYF. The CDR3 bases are TGTGCCACAGGGGGGGGCCGGGCTACGCAGTATTTT.

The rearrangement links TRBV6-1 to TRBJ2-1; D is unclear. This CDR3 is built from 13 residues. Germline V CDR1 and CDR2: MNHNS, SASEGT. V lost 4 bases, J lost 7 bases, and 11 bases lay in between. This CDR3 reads CASSVVNTNEQFF. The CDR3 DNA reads TGTGCCAGCAGTGTCGTCAATACAAATGAGCAGTTCTTC.

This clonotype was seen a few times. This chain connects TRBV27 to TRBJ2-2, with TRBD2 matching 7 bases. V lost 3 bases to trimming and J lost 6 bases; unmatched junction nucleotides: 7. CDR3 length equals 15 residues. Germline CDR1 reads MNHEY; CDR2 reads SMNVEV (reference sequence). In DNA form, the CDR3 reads TGTGCCAGCAGTTTTAGTCGGGGGGTTTCCGGGGAGCTGTTTTTT. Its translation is CASSFSRGVSGELFF.

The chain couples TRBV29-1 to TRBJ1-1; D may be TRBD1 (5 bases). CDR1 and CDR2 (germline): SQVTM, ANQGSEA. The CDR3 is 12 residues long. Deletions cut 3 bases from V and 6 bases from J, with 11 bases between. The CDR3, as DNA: TGCAGCGTTGATGCAGGGTTGTCTGAAGCTTTCTTT. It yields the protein CSVDAGLSEAFF.

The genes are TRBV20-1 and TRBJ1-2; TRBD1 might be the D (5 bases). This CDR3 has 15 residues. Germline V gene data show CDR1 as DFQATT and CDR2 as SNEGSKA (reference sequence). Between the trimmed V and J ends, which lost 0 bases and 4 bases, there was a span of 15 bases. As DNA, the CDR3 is TGCAGTGCTAGAGATGGGGGGGAACTCAGCTATGGCTACACCTTC. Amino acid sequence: CSARDGGELSYGYTF.

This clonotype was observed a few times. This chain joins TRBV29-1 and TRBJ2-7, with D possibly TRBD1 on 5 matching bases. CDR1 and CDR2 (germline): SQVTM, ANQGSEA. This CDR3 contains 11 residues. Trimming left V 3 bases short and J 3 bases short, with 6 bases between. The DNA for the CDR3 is TGCAGCGTTGATCAGGGCTACGAGCAGTACTTC. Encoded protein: CSVDQGYEQYF.

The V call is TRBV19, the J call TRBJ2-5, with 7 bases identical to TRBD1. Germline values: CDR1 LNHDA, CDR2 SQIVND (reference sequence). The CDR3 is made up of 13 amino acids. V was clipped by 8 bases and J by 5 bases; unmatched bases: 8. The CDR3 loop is CASRAGGTETQYF. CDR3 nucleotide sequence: TGTGCCAGTCGGGCAGGGGGTACGGAGACCCAGTACTTC. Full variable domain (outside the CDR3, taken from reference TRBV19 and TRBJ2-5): DGGITQSPKYLFRKEGQNVTLSCEQNLNHDAMYWYRQDPGQGLRLIYYSQIVNDFQKGDIAEGYSVSREKKESFPLTVTSAQKNPTAFYLCASRAGGTETQYFGPGTRLLVL.

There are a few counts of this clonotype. CDR3 in amino acids: CASSTPQGAGTDTQYF. For the CDR3, the DNA is TGTGCCAGCAGCACCCCACAGGGGGCCGGAACAGATACGCAGTATTTT. V gene TRBV11-2 combines with J gene TRBJ2-3; 9 bases line up with TRBD1. This CDR3 is 16 amino acids long. Germline V gene data show CDR1 as SGHAT and CDR2 as FQNNGV. Trimming at V came to 5 bases and at J to 3 bases, leaving 9 bases not matched to a gene.

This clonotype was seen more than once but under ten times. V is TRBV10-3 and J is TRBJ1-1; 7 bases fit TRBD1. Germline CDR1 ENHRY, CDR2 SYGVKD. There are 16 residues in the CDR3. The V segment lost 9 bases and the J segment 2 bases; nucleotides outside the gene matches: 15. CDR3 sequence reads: CAISDPNRGPNTEAFF. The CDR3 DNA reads TGTGCCATTTCTGACCCAAACAGGGGCCCCAACACTGAAGCTTTCTTT.

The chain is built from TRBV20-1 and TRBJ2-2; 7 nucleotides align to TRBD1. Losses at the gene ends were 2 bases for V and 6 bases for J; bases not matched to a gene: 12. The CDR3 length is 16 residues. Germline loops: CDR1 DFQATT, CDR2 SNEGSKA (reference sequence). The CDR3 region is CSARTLTDRVPGELFF. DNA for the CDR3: TGCAGTGCTAGAACCCTCACCGACAGGGTACCCGGGGAGCTGTTTTTT.

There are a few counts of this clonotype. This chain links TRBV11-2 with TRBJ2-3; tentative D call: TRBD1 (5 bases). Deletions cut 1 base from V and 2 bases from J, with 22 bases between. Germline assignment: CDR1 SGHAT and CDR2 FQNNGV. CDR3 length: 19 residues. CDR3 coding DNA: TGTGCCAGCAGCTTAGGTCCCCCACAAGGGGCTATTTACACAGATACGCAGTATTTT. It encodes CASSLGPPQGAIYTDTQYF. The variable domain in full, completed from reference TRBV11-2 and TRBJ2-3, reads EAGVAQSPRYKIIEKRQSVAFWCNPISGHATLYWYQQILGQGPKLLIQFQNNGVVDDSQLPKDRFSAERLKGVDSTLKIQPAKLEDSAVYLCASSLGPPQGAIYTDTQYFGPGTRLTVL.

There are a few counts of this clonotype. CDR3 DNA sequence: TGCAGCGTTGAGACTAGCGGGGGTGGAGATACGCAGTATTTT. Encoded protein: CSVETSGGGDTQYF. This chain links TRBV29-1 with TRBJ2-3, with TRBD2 matching 12 bases. CDR3 size: 14 residues. Trimming removed 3 bases from V and 5 bases from J; junction bases left unmatched: 3. Germline CDR1 SQVTM, CDR2 ANQGSEA.

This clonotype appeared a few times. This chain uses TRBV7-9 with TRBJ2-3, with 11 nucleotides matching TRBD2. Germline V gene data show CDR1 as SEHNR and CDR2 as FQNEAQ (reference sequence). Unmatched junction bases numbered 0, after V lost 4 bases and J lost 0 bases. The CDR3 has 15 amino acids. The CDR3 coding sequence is TGTGCCAGCAGCTGGACTAGCGGGAGCACAGATACGCAGTATTTT. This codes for CASSWTSGSTDTQYF.

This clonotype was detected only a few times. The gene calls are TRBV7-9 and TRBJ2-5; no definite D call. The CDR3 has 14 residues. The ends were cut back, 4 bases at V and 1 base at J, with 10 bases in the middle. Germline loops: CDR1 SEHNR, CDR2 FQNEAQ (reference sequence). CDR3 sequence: CASSSDELQETQYF. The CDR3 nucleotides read TGTGCCAGCAGCTCCGACGAGCTCCAAGAGACCCAGTACTTC.

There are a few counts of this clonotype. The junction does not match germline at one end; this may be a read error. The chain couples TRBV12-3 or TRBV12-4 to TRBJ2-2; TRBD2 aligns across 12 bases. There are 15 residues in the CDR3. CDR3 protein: CASSLAGGPDGELFF. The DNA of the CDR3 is TGTGCCAGCAGTCTAGCGGGGGGGCCGGACGGGGAGCTGTTTTTT.

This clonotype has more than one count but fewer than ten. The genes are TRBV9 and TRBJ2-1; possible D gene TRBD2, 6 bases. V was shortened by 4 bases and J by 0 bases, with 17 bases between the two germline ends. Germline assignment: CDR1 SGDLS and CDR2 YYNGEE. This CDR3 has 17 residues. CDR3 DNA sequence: TGTGCCAGCAGCCTTGGCCCCCACGGGAGCTCCTACAATGAGCAGTTCTTC. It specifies CASSLGPHGSSYNEQFF.